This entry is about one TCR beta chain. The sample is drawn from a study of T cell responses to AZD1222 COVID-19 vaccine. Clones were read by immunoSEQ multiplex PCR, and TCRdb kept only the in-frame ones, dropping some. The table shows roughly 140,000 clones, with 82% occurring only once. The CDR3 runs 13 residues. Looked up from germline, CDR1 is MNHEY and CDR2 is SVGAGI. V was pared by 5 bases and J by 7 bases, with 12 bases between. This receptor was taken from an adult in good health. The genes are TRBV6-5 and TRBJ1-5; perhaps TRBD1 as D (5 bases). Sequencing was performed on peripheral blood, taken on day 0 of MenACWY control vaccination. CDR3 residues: CASSTGLKQPQHF. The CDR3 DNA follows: TGTGCCAGCAGTACAGGTTTAAAACAGCCCCAGCATTTT.